The 21 T cell receptor beta chains below were found in one sample sequenced in a study of T-cell reconstitution after alpha-beta-depleted transplantation in children. The library targeted TCRbeta and was prepared with unique molecular identifiers. TCRdb processed the PCR reads anew with MiXCR; each CDR3 protein has one entry. The sample holds 780,000 or so distinct CDR3 sequences, 16% seen once. The material was PBMCs, mostly from graft donor cells, obtained 360 days after TCRalphabeta/CD19-depleted stem cell transplant. The receptors come from a male patient between 10 and 17 years old who had a stem cell transplant for acute lymphoblastic leukemia, so the T cells may come from the graft donor.

This clonotype has a count of ten or more. V gene TRBV12-3 or TRBV12-4 combines with J gene TRBJ2-3; TRBD2 matches at 9 bases. V trimming: 6 bases; J trimming: 5 bases; junction bases outside the gene matches: 6. This CDR3 comprises 14 residues. The CDR3 bases are TGTGCCAGCAGCCCTACTAGCGGGCAAGATACGCAGTATTTT. Translation gives CASSPTSGQDTQYF.

The sample holds many counts of this clonotype. The V gene is TRBV5-1, the J gene TRBJ2-5; 9 bases are a match to TRBD2. The CDR3 is 15 residues long. Trimming at V came to 0 bases and at J to 4 bases, leaving 4 bases not matched to a gene. CDR1 is SGHRS and CDR2 is YFSETQ in the germline V gene. The CDR3 DNA reads as TGCGCCAGCAGCTTGGGTCCAGCGGGAGGAGAGACCCAGTACTTC. This sequence encodes CASSLGPAGGETQYF.

This clonotype was observed a few times. The chain employs TRBV20-1 and TRBJ2-7; 7 nucleotides line up with TRBD1. The V gene's germline CDR1 is DFQATT and CDR2 SNEGSKA (reference sequence). V was clipped by 3 bases and J by 2 bases; unmatched bases: 4. CDR3 length: 13 amino acids. The CDR3 DNA is TGCAGTGCTAGGACAGGGCATGCCTACGAGCAGTACTTC. It is translated as CSARTGHAYEQYF.

This clonotype was detected a few times. CDR3 nucleotide sequence: TGTGCCAGCAGTGAACGAGGGGGAATCACCGGGGAGCTGTTTTTT. Translating gives CASSERGGITGELFF. The V call is TRBV25-1, the J call TRBJ2-2; tentative D call: TRBD1 (6 bases). The V end was cut by 2 bases, the J end by 4 bases, with 11 bases between. Germline-derived CDR1 and CDR2 are MGHDK and SYGVNS. There are 15 residues in the CDR3.

This clonotype was counted a few times. This chain links TRBV10-1 with TRBJ2-1; 7 nucleotides align to TRBD2. This CDR3 is built from 18 residues. CDR1 is WNHNN and CDR2 is SYGVQD in the germline V gene (reference sequence). The V segment lost 0 bases and the J segment 0 bases; nucleotides outside the gene matches: 8. The CDR3 DNA reads as TGCGCCAGCAGTGAGTCGGCCTTGGGCGGGAGCTCCTACAATGAGCAGTTCTTC. It translates to CASSESALGGSSYNEQFF.

The chain links TRBV11-2 to TRBJ2-2, with D perhaps TRBD2 (5 bases). There are 14 residues in the CDR3. Between the trimmed V and J ends, which lost 0 bases and 7 bases, there was a span of 9 bases. Germline-derived CDR1 and CDR2 are SGHAT and FQNNGV. The CDR3 region is CASSLDLAIGELFF. The CDR3 region has the DNA TGTGCCAGCAGCTTAGACCTAGCTATCGGGGAGCTGTTTTTT.

This clonotype was seen only a few times. The V gene is TRBV12-3 or TRBV12-4, the J gene TRBJ1-1; tentatively, D is TRBD1 (6 bases). The CDR3 is 16 amino acids. Trimming took 4 bases from V and 0 from J, leaving 15 bases between them. The CDR3 bases are TGTGCCAGCAGTTATTACAGGGTTTTCCTGAACACTGAAGCTTTCTTT. It yields the protein CASSYYRVFLNTEAFF.

The chain carries TRBV6-4 and TRBJ1-2; D unresolved. The CDR3 has 14 residues. The V gene's germline CDR1 is MRHNA and CDR2 SNTAGT. The V end lost 0 bases, the J end lost 3 bases, and 8 bases lay between the germline ends. The chain's CDR3 is CASSDSSGYYGYTF. The CDR3 DNA reads as TGTGCCAGCAGTGACTCATCAGGATACTATGGCTACACCTTC.

This clonotype was seen repeatedly, ten times or more. The chain employs TRBV4-1 and TRBJ2-1, with D possibly being TRBD2 (6 bases). The germline V gene encodes CDR1 MGHRA and CDR2 YSYEKL. This CDR3 is 16 amino acids long. Trimming removed 0 bases at V and 4 bases at J, with 13 bases between. CDR3 amino acids: CASSQDLRESYNEQFF. CDR3 nucleotide sequence: TGCGCCAGCAGCCAAGATTTACGGGAGTCGTACAATGAGCAGTTCTTC.

This clonotype came up a few times. V usage is TRBV5-6 and J usage is TRBJ2-3; 7 bases align to TRBD1. J lost 0 bases, V lost 4 bases, and 11 bases had no gene match. The CDR3 loop spans 17 amino acids. Germline V gene sequence: CDR1 SGHDT, CDR2 YYEEEE. The CDR3 bases are TGTGCCAGCAGCCCCACTGGGGACAGCTTTAGCACAGATACGCAGTATTTT. Its protein product is CASSPTGDSFSTDTQYF.

V and J are TRBV5-1 and TRBJ2-1, with 8 positions matching TRBD2. This CDR3 spans 13 amino acids. The junction had 8 bases not matched to a gene; V was cut back by 7 bases and J by 8 bases. Germline-derived CDR1 and CDR2 are SGHRS and YFSETQ. The CDR3 DNA sequence: TGCGCCAGCGGGTCTAGCGGGTGGGATGAGCAGTTCTTC. Encoded protein: CASGSSGWDEQFF.

This clonotype was seen a few times. The chain recombines TRBV30 with TRBJ2-3; 7 bases fit TRBD2. CDR1 is GTSNPN and CDR2 is SVGIG in the germline V gene (reference sequence). The CDR3 extends over 13 amino acids. Trimming removed 7 bases from V and 3 bases from J; junction bases left unmatched: 7. DNA for the CDR3: TGTGCCTCCGTATTGGGAGGGACAGATACGCAGTATTTT. It translates to CASVLGGTDTQYF.

This clonotype was counted many times. The gene calls are TRBV12-3 or TRBV12-4 and TRBJ1-1; TRBD1 might be the D (6 bases). The CDR3 loop spans 17 amino acids. The germline V and J ends were trimmed by 5 bases and 2 bases, with 21 bases remaining between them. CDR3 sequence reads: CASSVTGRWARNTEAFF. The CDR3 nucleotides read TGTGCCAGCAGTGTCACAGGGAGGTGGGCAAGAAACACTGAAGCTTTCTTT.

The chain uses TRBV12-3 or TRBV12-4 and TRBJ2-2, with TRBD2 matching 9 bases. This CDR3 spans 17 amino acids. Trimming at V came to 5 bases and at J to 7 bases, leaving 14 bases not matched to a gene. The CDR3, as DNA: TGTGCCAGCAGTCCCCCCCTGGCGGGAGGGCCGTTCGGGGAGCTGTTTTTT. It translates to CASSPPLAGGPFGELFF.

Only a few counts were recorded for this clonotype. The CDR3: CASSHVADYNEQFF. DNA of the CDR3: TGTGCCAGCAGCCACGTAGCGGATTACAATGAGCAGTTCTTC. This chain connects TRBV3-1 to TRBJ2-1; D perhaps matches TRBD2 (6 bases). V lost 3 bases to trimming and J lost 4 bases, with 10 bases between them. Germline V gene sequence: CDR1 LGHDT, CDR2 YNNKEL (reference sequence). The CDR3 is 14 residues long.

The CDR3 reads CASSPLSGTIGTGELFF. The CDR3 DNA is TGTGCCAGCTCACCACTCTCCGGGACTATTGGCACCGGGGAGCTGTTTTTT. The chain is built from TRBV18 and TRBJ2-2, with 7 bases that match TRBD2. With V trimmed by 1 base and J by 4 bases, 9 bases remained unmatched. Germline lookup yields CDR1 KGHSH and CDR2 LQKENI. There are 17 residues in the CDR3.

This clonotype has just a few counts. The junction differs from germline at one of its ends, possibly a read error. The chain employs TRBV27 and TRBJ1-1; D ambiguous. This CDR3 is 13 amino acids long. Germline V gives CDR1 MNHEY, CDR2 SMNVEV (reference sequence). The CDR3 protein is CASSLYLNAEAFF. For the CDR3, the DNA is TGTGCCAGCAGTCTATACTTGAACGCTGAAGCTTTCTTT.

This clonotype appeared a few times. The J gene is TRBJ2-1, the V gene TRBV24-1, with D possibly called TRBD1 or TRBD2 (5 bases each). The CDR3 is 13 residues long. Germline V gene sequence: CDR1 KGHDR, CDR2 SFDVKD. Trimming took off 4 bases at V and 10 bases at J, with 13 bases between the two ends. CDR3: CATSEGVPGEQFF. As DNA, the CDR3 is TGTGCCACCAGTGAGGGGGTACCAGGGGAGCAGTTCTTC.

This clonotype turned up a few times. V is TRBV29-1 and J is TRBJ1-1; D not certain. CDR1 and CDR2 (germline): SQVTM, ANQGSEA. This CDR3 spans 13 amino acids. V lost 4 bases, J lost 4 bases, and 13 bases lay in between. The CDR3 bases are TGCAGCGTTGCCCCGTTACGGGGCACTGAAGCTTTCTTT. Translated: CSVAPLRGTEAFF.

This rearrangement joins TRBV11-2 to TRBJ2-1, with TRBD1 as a possible D gene (5 bases). CDR3 length equals 16 residues. Germline CDR1 and CDR2: SGHAT and FQNNGV. With 1 base removed from V and 0 bases from J, the gap between germline ends came to 10 bases. The CDR3 sequence is CASSLGQSSSYNEQFF. The CDR3 DNA is TGTGCCAGCAGCTTAGGACAGTCCTCCTCCTACAATGAGCAGTTCTTC. The full variable domain, with the rest looked up from reference TRBV11-2 and TRBJ2-1, is EAGVAQSPRYKIIEKRQSVAFWCNPISGHATLYWYQQILGQGPKLLIQFQNNGVVDDSQLPKDRFSAERLKGVDSTLKIQPAKLEDSAVYLCASSLGQSSSYNEQFFGPGTRLTVL.

This clonotype was counted a few times. The chain employs TRBV24-1 and TRBJ1-6, with D hard to call. V lost 0 bases and J 3 bases, leaving 11 bases between the germline ends. Germline V gene lookup returns CDR1 KGHDR and CDR2 SFDVKD. CDR3 length equals 17 residues. The CDR3 nucleotides are TGTGCCACCAGTGATTTGCGAGGGAGAGACTATAATTCACCCCTCCACTTT. Amino acids: CATSDLRGRDYNSPLHF.